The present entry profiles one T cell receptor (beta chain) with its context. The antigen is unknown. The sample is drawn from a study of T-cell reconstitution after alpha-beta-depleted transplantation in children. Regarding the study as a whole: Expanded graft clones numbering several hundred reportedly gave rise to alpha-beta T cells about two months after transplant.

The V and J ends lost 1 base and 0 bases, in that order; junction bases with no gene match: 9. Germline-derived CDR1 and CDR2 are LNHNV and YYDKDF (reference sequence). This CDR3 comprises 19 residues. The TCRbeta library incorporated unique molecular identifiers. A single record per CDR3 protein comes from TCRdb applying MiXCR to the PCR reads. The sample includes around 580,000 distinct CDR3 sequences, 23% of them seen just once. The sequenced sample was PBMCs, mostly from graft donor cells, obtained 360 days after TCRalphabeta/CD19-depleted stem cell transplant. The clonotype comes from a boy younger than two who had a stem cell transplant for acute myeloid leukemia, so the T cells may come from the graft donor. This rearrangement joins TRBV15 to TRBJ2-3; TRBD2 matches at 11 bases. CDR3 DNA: TGTGCCACCAGCAGAGTGCTCCTAGCGGGGGGCTGGAGCACAGATACGCAGTATTTT. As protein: CATSRVLLAGGWSTDTQYF.